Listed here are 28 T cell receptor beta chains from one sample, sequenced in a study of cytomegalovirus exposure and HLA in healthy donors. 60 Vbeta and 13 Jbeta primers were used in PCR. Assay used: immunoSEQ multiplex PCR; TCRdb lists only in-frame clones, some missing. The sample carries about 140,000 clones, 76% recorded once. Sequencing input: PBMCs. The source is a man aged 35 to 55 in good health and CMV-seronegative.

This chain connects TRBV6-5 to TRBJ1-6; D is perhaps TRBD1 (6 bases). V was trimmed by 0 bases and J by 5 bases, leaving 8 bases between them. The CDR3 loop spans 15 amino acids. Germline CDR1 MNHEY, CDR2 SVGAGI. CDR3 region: CASSYSTGNNSPLHF. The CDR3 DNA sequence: TGTGCCAGCAGTTACTCAACAGGGAATAATTCACCCCTCCACTTT.

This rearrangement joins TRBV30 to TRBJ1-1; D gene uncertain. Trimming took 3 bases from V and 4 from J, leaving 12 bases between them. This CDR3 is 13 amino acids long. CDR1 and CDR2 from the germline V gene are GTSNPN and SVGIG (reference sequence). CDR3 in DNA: TGTGCCTGGAGGCTGGTGGAGGGCACTGAAGCTTTCTTT. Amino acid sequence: CAWRLVEGTEAFF.

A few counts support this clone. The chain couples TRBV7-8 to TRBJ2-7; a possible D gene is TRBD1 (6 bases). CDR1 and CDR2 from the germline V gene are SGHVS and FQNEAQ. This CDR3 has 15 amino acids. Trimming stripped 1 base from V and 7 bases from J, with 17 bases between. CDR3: CASSLVALAGVEQYF. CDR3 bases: TGTGCCAGCAGCTTAGTAGCTCTGGCAGGGGTTGAGCAGTACTTC.

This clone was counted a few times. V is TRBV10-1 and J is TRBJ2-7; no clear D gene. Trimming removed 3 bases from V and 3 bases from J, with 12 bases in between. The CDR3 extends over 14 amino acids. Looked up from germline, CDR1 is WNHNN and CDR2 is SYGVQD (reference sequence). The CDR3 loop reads CASSDCGGYYEQYF. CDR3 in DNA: TGCGCCAGCAGTGACTGCGGTGGTTACTACGAGCAGTACTTC.

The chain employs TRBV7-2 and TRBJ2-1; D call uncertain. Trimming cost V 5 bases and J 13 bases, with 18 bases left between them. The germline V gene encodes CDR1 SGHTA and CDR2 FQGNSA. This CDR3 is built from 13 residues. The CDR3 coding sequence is TGTGCCAGCAGCGTTGCGACGCGGCTCCCTCAGTTCTTC. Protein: CASSVATRLPQFF.

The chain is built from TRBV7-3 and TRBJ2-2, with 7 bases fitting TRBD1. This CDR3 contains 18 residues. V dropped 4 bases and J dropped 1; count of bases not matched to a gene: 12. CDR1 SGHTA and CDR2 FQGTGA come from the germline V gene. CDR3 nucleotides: TGTGCCAGCAGCTCAACAAATGTAGACAGGGAGAACACCGGGGAGCTGTTTTTT. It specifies CASSSTNVDRENTGELFF.

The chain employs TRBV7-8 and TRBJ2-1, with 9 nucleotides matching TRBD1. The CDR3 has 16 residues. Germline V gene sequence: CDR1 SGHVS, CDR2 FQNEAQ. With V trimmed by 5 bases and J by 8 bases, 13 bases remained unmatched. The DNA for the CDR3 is TGTGCCAGCAGCCCAGGGGGGACAGGGTATACGTATGAGCAGTTCTTC. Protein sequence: CASSPGGTGYTYEQFF.

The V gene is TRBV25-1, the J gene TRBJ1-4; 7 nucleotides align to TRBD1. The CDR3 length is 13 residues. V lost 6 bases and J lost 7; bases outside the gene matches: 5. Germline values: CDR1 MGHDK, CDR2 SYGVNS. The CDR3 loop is CASRDRAREKLFF. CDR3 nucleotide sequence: TGTGCCAGCAGAGACAGGGCGCGTGAAAAACTGTTTTTT.

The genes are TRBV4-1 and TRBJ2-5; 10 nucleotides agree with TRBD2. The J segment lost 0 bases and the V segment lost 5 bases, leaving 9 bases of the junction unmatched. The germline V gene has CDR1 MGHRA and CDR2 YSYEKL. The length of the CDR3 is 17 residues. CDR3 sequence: CASSNKRGGLDQETQYF. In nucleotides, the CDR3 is TGCGCCAGCAGCAACAAGCGGGGGGGCTTAGACCAAGAGACCCAGTACTTC.

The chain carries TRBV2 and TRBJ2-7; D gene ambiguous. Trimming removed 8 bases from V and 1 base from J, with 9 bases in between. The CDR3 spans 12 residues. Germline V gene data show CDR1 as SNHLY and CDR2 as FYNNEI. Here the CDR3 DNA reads TGTGCCAGCTCTCCGAGGTCCTACGAGCAGTACTTC. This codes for CASSPRSYEQYF.

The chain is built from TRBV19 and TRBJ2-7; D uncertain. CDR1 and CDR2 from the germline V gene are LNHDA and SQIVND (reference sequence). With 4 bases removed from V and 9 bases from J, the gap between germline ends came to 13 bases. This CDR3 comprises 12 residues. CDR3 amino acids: CASSTQPGGQYF. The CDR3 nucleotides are TGTGCCAGTAGTACCCAACCGGGTGGGCAGTACTTC.

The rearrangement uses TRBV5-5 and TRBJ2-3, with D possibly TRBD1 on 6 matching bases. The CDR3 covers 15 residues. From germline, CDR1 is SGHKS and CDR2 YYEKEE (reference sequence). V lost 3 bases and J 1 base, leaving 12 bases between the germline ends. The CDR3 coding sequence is TGTGCCAGCAGCTCCAGACAGGACGGCACAGATACGCAGTATTTT. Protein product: CASSSRQDGTDTQYF. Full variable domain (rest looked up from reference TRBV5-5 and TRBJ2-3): DAGVTQSPTHLIKTRGQQVTLRCSPISGHKSVSWYQQVLGQGPQFIFQYYEKEERGRGNFPDRFSARQFPNYSSELNVNALLLGDSALYLCASSSRQDGTDTQYFGPGTRLTVL.

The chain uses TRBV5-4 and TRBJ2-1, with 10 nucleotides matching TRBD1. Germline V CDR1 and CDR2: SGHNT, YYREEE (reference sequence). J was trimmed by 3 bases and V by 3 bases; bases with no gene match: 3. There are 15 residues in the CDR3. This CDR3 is CASSSGTGDYNEQFF. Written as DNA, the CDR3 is TGTGCCAGCAGCTCCGGGACAGGGGACTACAATGAGCAGTTCTTC.

The CDR3 DNA sequence: TGCGCCAGCAGCTCCGGGACTAGCACAGATACGCAGTATTTT. Translation gives CASSSGTSTDTQYF. The chain links TRBV5-1 to TRBJ2-3, with D possibly matching TRBD2 (6 bases). The CDR3 covers 14 residues. The V end was cut by 3 bases, the J end by 0 bases, with 8 bases between. Germline CDR1 reads SGHRS; CDR2 reads YFSETQ. Complete variable domain (other parts from reference TRBV5-1 and TRBJ2-3): KAGVTQTPRYLIKTRGQQVTLSCSPISGHRSVSWYQQTPGQGLQFLFEYFSETQRNKGNFPGRFSGRQFSNSRSEMNVSTLELGDSALYLCASSSGTSTDTQYFGPGTRLTVL.

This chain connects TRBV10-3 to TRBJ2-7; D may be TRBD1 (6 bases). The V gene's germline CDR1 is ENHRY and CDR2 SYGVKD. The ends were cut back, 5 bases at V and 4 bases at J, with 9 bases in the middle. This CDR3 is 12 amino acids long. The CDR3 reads CAISPGVYEQYF. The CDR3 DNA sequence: TGTGCCATCAGTCCAGGGGTATACGAGCAGTACTTC.

CDR3 loop: CASNDMETATQETQYF. CDR3 coding DNA: TGTGCCAGCAATGATATGGAGACAGCGACTCAAGAGACCCAGTACTTC. The chain combines TRBV7-9 with TRBJ2-5; maybe TRBD1 (5 bases). The germline CDR1 and CDR2 sequences are SEHNR and FQNEAQ (reference sequence). CDR3 length: 16 residues. Trimming shortened V by 7 bases and J by 2 bases, and 20 bases separated the two germline ends. Looking up the rest from reference TRBV7-9 and TRBJ2-5 gives the full variable domain: DTGVSQNPRHKITKRGQNVTFRCDPISEHNRLYWYRQTLGQGPEFLTYFQNEAQLEKSRLLSDRFSAERPKGSFSTLEIQRTEQGDSAMYLCASNDMETATQETQYFGPGTRLLVL.

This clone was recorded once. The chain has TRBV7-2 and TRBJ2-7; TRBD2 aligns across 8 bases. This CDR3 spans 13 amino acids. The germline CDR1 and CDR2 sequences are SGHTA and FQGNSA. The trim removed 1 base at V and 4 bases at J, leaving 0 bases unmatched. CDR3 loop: CASSLVAGYEQYF. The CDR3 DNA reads TGTGCCAGCAGCTTAGTAGCGGGGTACGAGCAGTACTTC.

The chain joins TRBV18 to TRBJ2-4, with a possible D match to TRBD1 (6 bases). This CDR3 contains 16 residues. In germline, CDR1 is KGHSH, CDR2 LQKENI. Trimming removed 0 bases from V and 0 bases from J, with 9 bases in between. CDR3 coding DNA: TGTGCCAGCTCACCACCGCAGGGGAGAGCCAAAAACATTCAGTACTTC. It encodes CASSPPQGRAKNIQYF.

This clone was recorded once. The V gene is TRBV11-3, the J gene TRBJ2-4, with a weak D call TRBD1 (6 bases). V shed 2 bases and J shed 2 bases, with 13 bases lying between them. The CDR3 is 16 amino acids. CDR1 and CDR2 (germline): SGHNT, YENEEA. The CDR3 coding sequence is TGTGCCAGCAGCTTACAGGGGCCCTCTACCAAAAACATTCAGTACTTC. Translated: CASSLQGPSTKNIQYF.

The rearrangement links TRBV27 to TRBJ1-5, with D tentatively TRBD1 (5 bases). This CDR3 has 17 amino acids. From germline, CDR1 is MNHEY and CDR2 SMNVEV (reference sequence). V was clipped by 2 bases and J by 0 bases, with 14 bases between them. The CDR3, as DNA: TGTGCCAGCAGTTTAGGCGGGGGTTGGTCTAGCAATCAGCCCCAGCATTTT. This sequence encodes CASSLGGGWSSNQPQHF.

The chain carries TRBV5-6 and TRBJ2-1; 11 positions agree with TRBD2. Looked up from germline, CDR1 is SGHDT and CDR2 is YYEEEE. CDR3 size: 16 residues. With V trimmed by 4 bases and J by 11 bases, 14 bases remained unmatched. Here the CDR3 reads CASSLSGRAVGGKQFF. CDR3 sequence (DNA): TGTGCCAGCAGCCTTAGCGGGAGGGCCGTTGGTGGTAAGCAGTTCTTC.

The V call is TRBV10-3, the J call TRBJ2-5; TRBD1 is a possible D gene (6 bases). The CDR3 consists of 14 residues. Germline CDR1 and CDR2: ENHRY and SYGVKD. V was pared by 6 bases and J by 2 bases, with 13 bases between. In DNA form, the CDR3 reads TGTGCCATCAGCCAGGGGATTTTACAAGAGACCCAGTACTTC. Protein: CAISQGILQETQYF.

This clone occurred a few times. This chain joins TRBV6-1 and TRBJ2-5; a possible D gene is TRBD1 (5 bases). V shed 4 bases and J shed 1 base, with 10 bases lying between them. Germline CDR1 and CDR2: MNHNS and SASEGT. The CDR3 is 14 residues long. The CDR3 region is CASSVDSIQETQYF. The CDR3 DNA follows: TGTGCCAGCAGTGTAGACAGTATCCAAGAGACCCAGTACTTC.

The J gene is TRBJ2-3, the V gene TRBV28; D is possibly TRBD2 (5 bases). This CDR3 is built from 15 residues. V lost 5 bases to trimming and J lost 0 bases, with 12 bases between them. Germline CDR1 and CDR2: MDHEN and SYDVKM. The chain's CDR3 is CASSVEDSSTDTQYF. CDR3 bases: TGTGCCAGCAGTGTAGAGGACTCGAGCACAGATACGCAGTATTTT. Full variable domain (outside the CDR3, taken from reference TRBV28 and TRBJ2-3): DVKVTQSSRYLVKRTGEKVFLECVQDMDHENMFWYRQDPGLGLRLIYFSYDVKMKEKGDIPEGYSVSREKKERFSLILESASTNQTSMYLCASSVEDSSTDTQYFGPGTRLTVL.

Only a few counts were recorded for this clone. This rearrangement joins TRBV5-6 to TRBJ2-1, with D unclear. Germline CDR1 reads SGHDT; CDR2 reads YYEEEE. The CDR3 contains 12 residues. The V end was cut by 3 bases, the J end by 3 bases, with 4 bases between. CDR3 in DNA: TGTGCCAGCAGCTCGTTCTACAATGAGCAGTTCTTC. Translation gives CASSSFYNEQFF.

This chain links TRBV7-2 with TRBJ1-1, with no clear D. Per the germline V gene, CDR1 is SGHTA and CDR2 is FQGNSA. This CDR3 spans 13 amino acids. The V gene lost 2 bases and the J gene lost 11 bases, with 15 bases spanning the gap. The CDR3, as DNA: TGTGCCAGCAGCTTAAACGATGCGGGGTTGGCTTTCTTT. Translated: CASSLNDAGLAFF. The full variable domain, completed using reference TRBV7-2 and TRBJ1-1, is GAGVSQSPSNKVTEKGKDVELRCDPISGHTALYWYRQSLGQGLEFLIYFQGNSAPDKSGLPSDRFSAERTGGSVSTLTIQRTQQEDSAVYLCASSLNDAGLAFFGQGTRLTVV.

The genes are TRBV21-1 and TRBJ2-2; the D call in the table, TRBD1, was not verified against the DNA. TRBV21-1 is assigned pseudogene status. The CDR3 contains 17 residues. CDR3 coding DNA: TGTGCCAGCAGCAAAGGAGGCGGGACAGGGGGCCCCGGGGAGCTGTTTTTT. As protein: CASSKGGGTGGPGELFF.

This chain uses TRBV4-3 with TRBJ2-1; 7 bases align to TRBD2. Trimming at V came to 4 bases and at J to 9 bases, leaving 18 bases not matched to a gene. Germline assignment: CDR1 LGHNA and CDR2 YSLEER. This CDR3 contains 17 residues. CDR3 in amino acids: CASSPYAGQAGHGEQFF. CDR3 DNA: TGCGCCAGCAGCCCATACGCCGGACAAGCGGGGCACGGTGAGCAGTTCTTC.